Each of the 26 T cell receptor beta chains below was sequenced from the same sample in a study of blood T cells in healthy people across ages. Primed by a sample-barcoded 5' primer and a J-beta primer mix, a second PCR proceeded for roughly 6 to 12 cycles. TCRdb itself ran the 5' RACE reads through MiXCR, one entry per CDR3 protein. Found here are about 670,000 distinct CDR3 sequences, under 65% of them singletons; the top ten hold 13%. The specimen was blood. The receptors come from a woman over 75 in good health.

The chain carries TRBV12-3 or TRBV12-4 and TRBJ1-2; D unclear. V dropped 3 bases and J dropped 5 bases, with 16 bases sitting between them. The CDR3 has 15 residues. CDR3 amino acids: CASSFVQPRTYGYTF. Here the CDR3 DNA reads TGTGCCAGCAGTTTTGTGCAGCCCCGGACTTATGGCTACACCTTC.

Details on this clonotype: A single base separates this from a much larger clone, so it may be a read error. The chain carries TRBV20-1 and TRBJ2-1, with a tentative D call TRBD1 (5 bases). Near its end, the DNA agrees better with TRBJ2-7, so the J call may be wrong. The germline V gene encodes CDR1 DFQATT and CDR2 SNEGSKA (reference sequence). The CDR3 spans 13 residues. DNA of the CDR3: TGCAGCAGGGTGGGAAGCTCCTACAATGAGCAGTACTTC. Protein: CSRVGSSYNEQYF.

This clonotype was observed a handful of times. This sequence joins TRBV10-3 and TRBJ2-3; TRBD2 might be the D (7 bases). The CDR3 runs to 13 residues. The germline CDR1 and CDR2 sequences are ENHRY and SYGVKD. V lost 7 bases and J 3 bases, leaving 11 bases between the germline ends. The DNA for the CDR3 is TGTGCCATCAAGGGGGGGGAAACAGATACGCAGTATTTT. Translated, it gives CAIKGGETDTQYF.

To note about this clonotype: A much larger clone is a single base away; this may be a read error. V is TRBV20-1 and J is TRBJ2-1, with TRBD2 as a possible D gene (7 bases). CDR3 length: 13 amino acids. The germline V gene has CDR1 DFQATT and CDR2 SNEGSKA (reference sequence). The ends were cut back, 7 bases at V and 4 bases at J, with 14 bases in the middle. The CDR3 region is CSEGGRGYNEQFF. The CDR3 DNA sequence: TGCAGTGAGGGGGGGAGGGGTTACAATGAGCAGTTCTTC.

The V and J genes are TRBV9 and TRBJ2-2, with 9 bases fitting TRBD1. The CDR3 length is 14 residues. Germline-derived CDR1 and CDR2 are SGDLS and YYNGEE. V shed 3 bases and J 6 bases; nucleotides not matched to a gene: 3. DNA for the CDR3: TGTGCCAGCAGCGACCGGGACAGGGCCGGGGAGCTGTTTTTT. Residues: CASSDRDRAGELFF.

The genes are TRBV6-2 or TRBV6-3 and TRBJ2-3, with D hard to call. The germline V and J ends were trimmed by 6 bases and 0 bases, with 4 bases remaining between them. Per germline, CDR1 MNHEY and CDR2 SVGEGT. CDR3 length equals 12 residues. The CDR3 protein is CASRKSTDTQYF. The CDR3 bases are TGTGCCAGCAGGAAAAGCACAGATACGCAGTATTTT.

There are many counts of this clonotype. The chain links TRBV28 to TRBJ2-7; perhaps TRBD1 as D (6 bases). This CDR3 is 12 amino acids long. Germline values: CDR1 MDHEN, CDR2 SYDVKM. V lost 6 bases and J lost 3, with 9 bases in between. CDR3 sequence: CASRQGIYEQYF. In DNA, the CDR3 is TGTGCCAGCAGACAGGGAATCTACGAGCAGTACTTC.

The V call is TRBV7-2, the J call TRBJ2-1; 7 bases align to TRBD2. J gave up 3 bases and V 5 bases, and 10 bases lay outside the gene matches. Germline V gene data show CDR1 as SGHTA and CDR2 as FQGNSA. This CDR3 has 16 amino acids. The CDR3 DNA is TGTGCCAGCAGCCCCTTAGAGACTAGCTACTACAATGAGCAGTTCTTC. Translated, it gives CASSPLETSYYNEQFF.

This clonotype was detected a few times. This chain uses TRBV7-3 with TRBJ2-1, with 9 nucleotides matching TRBD1. CDR3 length equals 16 residues. Germline CDR1 reads SGHTA; CDR2 reads FQGTGA. V lost 3 bases to trimming and J lost 13 bases; unmatched junction nucleotides: 16. CDR3 nucleotides: TGTGCCAGCAGCTTTGGGGGGGCGGACAGGGGCCCATATCAGTTCTTC. Amino acid sequence: CASSFGGADRGPYQFF.

This clonotype was recorded at least ten times. This chain uses TRBV2 with TRBJ2-7; D unclear. The CDR3 extends over 13 amino acids. With 7 bases removed from V and 7 bases from J, the gap between germline ends came to 17 bases. CDR1 is SNHLY and CDR2 is FYNNEI in the germline V gene. CDR3 coding DNA: TGTGCCAGCAAGCGATATAGTTGGGGTGAGCAGTACTTC. This gives the protein CASKRYSWGEQYF.

This clonotype has more than one count but fewer than ten. In DNA, the CDR3 is TGTGCCAGTAGCCTCGCCTTGGGAAGGTACGAGCAGTACTTC. It is translated as CASSLALGRYEQYF. The chain recombines TRBV19 with TRBJ2-5; D remains unclear. The DNA end lines up better with TRBJ2-7; the J call may be wrong. The germline CDR1 and CDR2 sequences are LNHDA and SQIVND (reference sequence). This CDR3 has 14 amino acids.

Notes on this clonotype: A much larger clonotype is one base distant, so this may be a read error. The rearrangement joins TRBV12-3 or TRBV12-4 to TRBJ2-1, with D hard to call. The J call may be wrong; the DNA end is better matched by TRBJ2-7. The CDR3 contains 14 residues. Here the CDR3 DNA reads TGTGCCAGCACTATCGGCCAACTCTACAATGAGCAGTACTTC. Protein sequence: CASTIGQLYNEQYF.

The CDR3 nucleotides are TGTGCCTGGAGTCCACAAGGCTATGGCTACACCTTC. Its protein is CAWSPQGYGYTF. This chain links TRBV30 with TRBJ1-2; D uncertain. This CDR3 has 12 residues. Germline V CDR1 and CDR2: GTSNPN, SVGIG (reference sequence). Trimming took off 2 bases at V and 4 bases at J, with 8 bases between the two ends. The full variable domain, rest sourced from reference TRBV30 and TRBJ1-2, is SQTIHQWPATLVQPVGSPLSLECTVEGTSNPNLYWYRQAAGRGLQLLFYSVGIGQISSEVPQNLSASRPQDRQFILSSKKLLLSDSGFYLCAWSPQGYGYTFGSGTRLTVV.

The chain is built from TRBV12-3 or TRBV12-4 and TRBJ2-2; D not resolved. This CDR3 has 13 amino acids. V lost 5 bases and J 6 bases, leaving 10 bases between the germline ends. DNA for the CDR3: TGTGCCAGCAGTCTCACCCCGGCCGGGGAGCTGTTTTTT. It codes for CASSLTPAGELFF.

This clonotype has at least ten counts. The chain is built from TRBV11-2 and TRBJ2-3; 13 bases match TRBD2. CDR3 length equals 20 residues. CDR1 and CDR2 from the germline V gene are SGHAT and FQNNGV. V shed 3 bases, J shed 0 bases, and the junction held 12 bases outside the gene matches. CDR3 DNA: TGTGCCAGCAGCTTTCCCAACCTACCGGGACTAGCGGGGAGCACAGATACGCAGTATTTT. Residues: CASSFPNLPGLAGSTDTQYF.

This clonotype was seen many times. This chain uses TRBV6-6 with TRBJ2-5; 12 bases map to TRBD2. CDR1 and CDR2 from the germline V gene are MNHNY and SVGAGI (reference sequence). The CDR3 consists of 17 residues. V trimming: 0 bases; J trimming: 1 base; junction bases outside the gene matches: 3. CDR3 region: CASSYSPSGGGQETQYF. The CDR3 DNA sequence: TGTGCCAGCAGTTACTCCCCTAGCGGGGGGGGCCAAGAGACCCAGTACTTC.

With regard to this clonotype: One base away lies a much larger clone, so this may be a sequencing read error. This rearrangement joins TRBV5-1 to TRBJ2-7; the D is unclear. The V gene lost 3 bases and the J gene lost 3 bases, with 19 bases spanning the gap. Per the germline V gene, CDR1 is SGHRS and CDR2 is YFSETQ. This CDR3 spans 16 amino acids. CDR3 sequence reads: CASSSAAGIVSYEQYF. In nucleotides, the CDR3 is TGCGCCAGCAGCTCGGCGGCCGGAATCGTAAGCTACGAGCAGTACTTC.

This clonotype was recorded many times. The V and J genes are TRBV29-1 and TRBJ2-1, with D uncertain. Looked up from germline, CDR1 is SQVTM and CDR2 is ANQGSEA. The CDR3 runs to 13 residues. The ends were cut back, 4 bases at V and 7 bases at J, with 14 bases in the middle. In DNA form, the CDR3 reads TGCAGCGTTGGAGGCCCCCGGTCAAATGAGCAGTTCTTC. Protein: CSVGGPRSNEQFF.

In its sample, this clonotype was seen once. The chain couples TRBV11-2 to TRBJ2-7, with 7 bases aligning to TRBD1. The better agreement between TRBJ2-5 and the DNA end casts doubt on the J call. Germline V gene sequence: CDR1 SGHAT, CDR2 FQNNGV. This CDR3 contains 18 residues. The CDR3 sequence: CASSLYPSLTGRGKTQYF. In DNA form, the CDR3 reads TGTGCCAGCAGCCTCTATCCAAGCTTGACAGGGAGAGGAAAGACCCAGTACTTC.

This clonotype appeared many times. The chain recombines TRBV14 with TRBJ2-1; D gene ambiguous. The CDR3 runs 15 residues. Trimming left V 1 base short and J 2 bases short, with 9 bases between. Germline CDR1 is SGHDN and CDR2 is FVKESK. The CDR3 sequence is CASSQGYSAYNEQFF. The CDR3 coding sequence is TGTGCCAGCAGCCAAGGGTACAGCGCCTACAATGAGCAGTTCTTC.

The V call is TRBV25-1, the J call TRBJ2-7, with D possibly matching TRBD2 (7 bases). V was cut by 5 bases and J by 11 bases, with 13 bases left in between. This CDR3 has 11 amino acids. Germline-derived CDR1 and CDR2 are MGHDK and SYGVNS. The CDR3, as DNA: TGTGCCAGCAGTACGGGGGGCCGGGAGTACTTC. Translated, it gives CASSTGGREYF.

This clonotype was picked up one time. The chain has TRBV7-9 and TRBJ1-1; D is unresolved. Per germline, CDR1 SEHNR and CDR2 FQNEAQ (reference sequence). Trimming shortened V by 1 base and J by 1 base, and 10 bases separated the two germline ends. The CDR3 has 15 residues. Written as DNA, the CDR3 is TGTGCCAGCAGCTTAGAAGGGATGACGAACACTGAAGCTTTCTTT. This translates into CASSLEGMTNTEAFF.

The chain is built from TRBV3-1 and TRBJ2-3; 9 bases fit TRBD2. V shed 1 base and J 2 bases; nucleotides not matched to a gene: 10. Germline assignment: CDR1 LGHDT and CDR2 YNNKEL (reference sequence). This CDR3 is 18 amino acids long. Here the CDR3 reads CASSQGGTSLNPTDTQYF. The CDR3, as DNA: TGTGCCAGCAGCCAAGGTGGGACTAGCCTAAACCCCACAGATACGCAGTATTTT.

The chain has TRBV20-1 and TRBJ1-1; possibly TRBD1 for D (5 bases). The germline V gene encodes CDR1 DFQATT and CDR2 SNEGSKA (reference sequence). CDR3 size: 12 residues. V lost 3 bases, J lost 2 bases, and 7 bases lay in between. This chain's CDR3 is CSASGANTEAFF. Here the CDR3 DNA reads TGCAGTGCTAGTGGGGCCAACACTGAAGCTTTCTTT.

Only one count was recorded for this clonotype. The chain employs TRBV13 and TRBJ1-1; tentative D call: TRBD1 (6 bases). Germline CDR1 PRHDT, CDR2 FYEKMQ (reference sequence). CDR3 size: 15 residues. V was clipped by 5 bases and J by 5 bases, with 18 bases between them. The CDR3 DNA reads as TGTGCCAGCAGCATTCCTCAGGGGAGGGGTACTGAAGCTTTCTTT. The encoded protein is CASSIPQGRGTEAFF.

Concerning this clonotype: This may come from a read error, since a much larger clone is one base off. The chain employs TRBV7-9 and TRBJ2-1; no definite D call. The J call may be faulty, since TRBJ2-7 better matches the DNA end. Germline lookup yields CDR1 SEHNR and CDR2 FQNEAQ (reference sequence). CDR3 length equals 13 residues. Here the CDR3 reads CASSLEFGNEQYF. The CDR3 region has the DNA TGTGCCAGCAGCTTAGAATTTGGGAATGAGCAGTACTTC.